This T cell receptor (beta chain) comes out of a study of OX40 agonist ivuxolimab in advanced cancers. Study-wide context: The patients' treatment was ivuxolimab, an agonistic anti-OX40 (CD134) antibody. Head and neck, renal cell, melanoma or hepatocellular carcinoma were the cancers that dose-escalation patients had. In three patients, partial responses were observed, one with hepatocellular carcinoma and two with cutaneous melanoma.

Study-wide findings and caveats: Clonal expansion by week 6 occurred in CD4+ and CD8+ blood T cells (at 0.1 to 3.0 mg/kg).

Generated by immunoSEQ multiplex PCR, the TCRdb table keeps only in-frame clones and is missing some. The sample has roughly 43,000 clones; approximately 89% are singletons. For this clone: The target antigen is unknown.

This clonotype was obtained from an adult with an advanced solid tumor such as melanoma, head and neck, liver or kidney cancer. This specimen was CD4+ or CD8+ T cells sorted from blood, taken in a trial of the OX40 agonist ivuxolimab.

The CDR3 is CASSRTSGGLYNEQFF. CDR3 DNA: TGTGCCAGCAGCCGGACTAGCGGGGGGCTCTACAATGAGCAGTTCTTC. V usage is TRBV9 and J usage is TRBJ2-1; 14 nucleotides match TRBD2. Germline V gene lookup returns CDR1 SGDLS and CDR2 YYNGEE. This CDR3 is 16 amino acids long. V dropped 4 bases and J dropped 3; count of bases not matched to a gene: 3.